The next 26 T cell receptor beta chains were all read from a single sample in a study of T cells in Graves' hyperthyroidism and ophthalmopathy. From RNA transcripts, TCR beta CDR3 regions were amplified. First-round RT-PCR of the TCR CDR3 relied on the HTBI primer set. MiXCR, run by TCRdb on the multiplex PCR reads, gives a single entry per CDR3 protein. The profile shows roughly 250,000 distinct CDR3 sequences, 13% to 15% of them singletons. The sequencing input was blood. Receptor source: a woman aged 40 to 49 with Graves' hyperthyroidism that later progressed to Graves' ophthalmopathy.

This clonotype was detected ten times or more. The chain carries TRBV27 and TRBJ2-7; D gene unclear. The CDR3 is 17 residues long. V dropped 10 bases and J dropped 2 bases, with 27 bases sitting between them. Per the germline V gene, CDR1 is MNHEY and CDR2 is SMNVEV (reference sequence). The CDR3 nucleotides are TGTGCCAAAACACCCACCCCCCCGGGTAGCCGCACCTACGAGCAGTACTTC. This sequence encodes CAKTPTPPGSRTYEQYF.

In this sample, this clonotype turned up many times. This chain connects TRBV27 to TRBJ1-1; a weak D match, TRBD1 (5 bases). CDR3 length: 13 amino acids. The V end was cut by 6 bases, the J end by 6 bases, with 14 bases between. CDR1 and CDR2 from the germline V gene are MNHEY and SMNVEV (reference sequence). CDR3 protein: CASSLYGGAEAFF. The CDR3 nucleotides are TGTGCCAGCAGCCTTTACGGGGGAGCTGAAGCTTTCTTT.

With regard to this clonotype: This clone may be a read error of a much larger clone one base away. This sequence joins TRBV18 and TRBJ2-2; D might be TRBD2 (5 bases). Germline V gene sequence: CDR1 KGHSH, CDR2 LQKENI. The length of the CDR3 is 16 residues. The CDR3 sequence is CASPPRLASGQGELFF. The CDR3 nucleotides are TGTGCCAGCCCACCACGGCTAGCATCGGGCCAAGGGGAGCTGTTTTTT.

This clonotype was found many times. The CDR3 reads CASSLLSTTNEQFF. As DNA, the CDR3 is TGTGCCAGCAGTTTATTGAGTACCACCAATGAGCAGTTCTTC. The chain recombines TRBV28 with TRBJ2-1, with unresolved D. Germline loops: CDR1 MDHEN, CDR2 SYDVKM. This CDR3 comprises 14 residues. The V end lost 1 base, the J end lost 6 bases, and 10 bases lay between the germline ends. Full variable domain (outside the CDR3, taken from reference TRBV28 and TRBJ2-1): DVKVTQSSRYLVKRTGEKVFLECVQDMDHENMFWYRQDPGLGLRLIYFSYDVKMKEKGDIPEGYSVSREKKERFSLILESASTNQTSMYLCASSLLSTTNEQFFGPGTRLTVL.

This sequence joins TRBV5-1 and TRBJ2-1; the D gene is possibly TRBD2 (7 bases). This CDR3 has 21 amino acids. The ends were cut back, 0 bases at V and 0 bases at J, with 25 bases in the middle. The germline CDR1 and CDR2 sequences are SGHRS and YFSETQ. The CDR3: CASSLEGFTTGGQDSYNEQFF. The CDR3 DNA reads TGCGCCAGCAGCTTGGAAGGGTTTACAACGGGGGGCCAAGACTCCTACAATGAGCAGTTCTTC. The whole variable domain, filled in from reference TRBV5-1 and TRBJ2-1, reads KAGVTQTPRYLIKTRGQQVTLSCSPISGHRSVSWYQQTPGQGLQFLFEYFSETQRNKGNFPGRFSGRQFSNSRSEMNVSTLELGDSALYLCASSLEGFTTGGQDSYNEQFFGPGTRLTVL.

This clonotype was observed many times. The chain employs TRBV20-1 and TRBJ2-7; 12 nucleotides match TRBD2. CDR1 DFQATT and CDR2 SNEGSKA come from the germline V gene (reference sequence). Trimming cost V 5 bases and J 6 bases; bases outside gene matches: 8. The CDR3 spans 14 residues. CDR3 nucleotide sequence: TGCAGTGCTCGACTAGCGGGAGTCCCGTCCGAGCAGTACTTC. Protein product: CSARLAGVPSEQYF.

V gene TRBV7-9 combines with J gene TRBJ2-1; 8 nucleotides line up with TRBD2. Germline CDR1 SEHNR, CDR2 FQNEAQ (reference sequence). The length of the CDR3 is 15 residues. V trimming: 4 bases; J trimming: 6 bases; junction bases outside the gene matches: 8. This CDR3 reads CASSSTGLASNEQFF. The CDR3 nucleotides are TGTGCCAGCAGCTCCACAGGACTAGCTTCCAATGAGCAGTTCTTC. Looking up the rest from reference TRBV7-9 and TRBJ2-1 gives the full variable domain: DTGVSQNPRHKITKRGQNVTFRCDPISEHNRLYWYRQTLGQGPEFLTYFQNEAQLEKSRLLSDRFSAERPKGSFSTLEIQRTEQGDSAMYLCASSSTGLASNEQFFGPGTRLTVL.

The table lists this clonotype with many counts. The chain recombines TRBV28 with TRBJ2-3; D is perhaps TRBD1 or TRBD2 (6 bases each). V was cut by 6 bases and J by 0 bases, with 13 bases left in between. The CDR3 spans 15 residues. Germline CDR1 MDHEN, CDR2 SYDVKM. The DNA of the CDR3 is TGTGCCAGCAGAGGGGGGACGCCAAGCACAGATACGCAGTATTTT. Its protein is CASRGGTPSTDTQYF.

In this sample, this clonotype turned up many times. V and J are TRBV2 and TRBJ1-3, with D perhaps TRBD1 (6 bases). Germline loops: CDR1 SNHLY, CDR2 FYNNEI. Between the trimmed V and J ends, which lost 5 bases and 8 bases, there was a span of 13 bases. This CDR3 comprises 13 residues. CDR3 loop: CASSLVPGDTIYF. CDR3 DNA: TGTGCCAGCAGTCTCGTTCCAGGGGACACCATATATTTT.

Many counts were recorded for this clonotype. This chain connects TRBV11-1 to TRBJ2-5, with 8 nucleotides matching TRBD1. The V gene end was trimmed by 3 bases and the J gene end by 13 bases; junction bases not matched to a gene: 4. Looked up from germline, CDR1 is SGHAT and CDR2 is FQDESV (reference sequence). The CDR3 has 11 amino acids. DNA of the CDR3: TGTGCCAGCAGCTTTGACAGGGGACCGTACTTC. Its protein is CASSFDRGPYF.

The sample holds many counts of this clonotype. Here the CDR3 reads CASSSLQNRGPPYNEQFF. In DNA, the CDR3 is TGTGCCAGCAGCTCCCTACAAAACAGGGGTCCCCCCTACAATGAGCAGTTCTTC. The chain is built from TRBV5-5 and TRBJ2-1; 7 bases match TRBD1. The CDR3 loop spans 18 amino acids. CDR1 and CDR2 from the germline V gene are SGHKS and YYEKEE (reference sequence). V lost 3 bases to trimming and J lost 2 bases; unmatched junction nucleotides: 14.

This clonotype was counted ten times or more. The gene calls are TRBV28 and TRBJ2-7; 13 nucleotides align to TRBD2. Germline assignment: CDR1 MDHEN and CDR2 SYDVKM. This CDR3 comprises 15 residues. V shed 6 bases, J shed 3 bases, and the junction held 5 bases outside the gene matches. DNA for the CDR3: TGTGCCAGCAGATCCAGACTAGCGGGAGGCTACGAGCAGTACTTC. Translated, it gives CASRSRLAGGYEQYF.

The sample holds many counts of this clonotype. This chain connects TRBV19 to TRBJ1-4; D gene ambiguous. Germline V CDR1 and CDR2: LNHDA, SQIVND (reference sequence). The CDR3 length is 14 residues. Trimming left V 3 bases short and J 10 bases short, with 15 bases between. The chain's CDR3 is CASSIRAENRKLFF. CDR3 sequence (DNA): TGTGCCAGTAGTATTCGGGCAGAGAATCGAAAACTGTTTTTT.

This clonotype was recorded a few times. CDR3 coding DNA: TGTGCCAGCAGCCCTATGCATTACACAGATACGCAGTATTTT. It is translated as CASSPMHYTDTQYF. The chain employs TRBV7-3 and TRBJ2-3; D remains unclear. This CDR3 comprises 14 residues. V lost 5 bases and J 2 bases, leaving 11 bases between the germline ends. CDR1 is SGHTA and CDR2 is FQGTGA in the germline V gene.

At least ten counts were recorded for this clonotype. The V call is TRBV6-5, the J call TRBJ2-1; no clear D. Germline V gene lookup returns CDR1 MNHEY and CDR2 SVGAGI. V shed 2 bases and J shed 9 bases, with 14 bases lying between them. CDR3 length: 14 residues. CDR3: CASSYSLGRGEQFF. In nucleotides, the CDR3 is TGTGCCAGCAGTTACAGTTTAGGGCGAGGTGAGCAGTTCTTC.

Notes on this clonotype: At one of its ends the junction is not consistent with the germline gene, which may arise from a read error. The rearrangement joins TRBV5-1 to TRBJ1-4, with 10 positions matching TRBD1. Germline values: CDR1 SGHRS, CDR2 YFSETQ. CDR3 length: 15 residues. CDR3 nucleotides: TGTGCCAGCAGCTCCGGACAGGGGGAGGGAGAAAAACTGTTTTTT. Translated: CASSSGQGEGEKLFF.

This clonotype was found many times. This chain links TRBV20-1 with TRBJ2-3; perhaps D is TRBD1 or TRBD2 (6 bases each). Germline lookup yields CDR1 DFQATT and CDR2 SNEGSKA (reference sequence). CDR3 length equals 16 residues. V dropped 3 bases and J dropped 2 bases, with 18 bases sitting between them. CDR3 in amino acids: CSARGGQKEFTDTQYF. In DNA, the CDR3 is TGCAGTGCTAGGGGGGGACAAAAGGAGTTCACAGATACGCAGTATTTT.

This clonotype showed up just a few times. The chain has TRBV3-1 and TRBJ2-7; 11 bases are shared with TRBD2. The junction had 13 bases not matched to a gene; V was cut back by 0 bases and J by 3 bases. CDR1 and CDR2 from the germline V gene are LGHDT and YNNKEL (reference sequence). The CDR3 covers 19 residues. CDR3 sequence reads: CASSQDPGFGTSGYYEQYF. The CDR3 DNA is TGTGCCAGCAGCCAAGATCCCGGGTTTGGGACTAGCGGCTACTACGAGCAGTACTTC.

This clonotype was seen many times. The genes are TRBV24-1 and TRBJ2-3, with D possibly being TRBD1 or TRBD2 (5 bases each). Trimming pared 9 bases from V and 5 bases from J, leaving 17 bases between. Germline assignment: CDR1 KGHDR and CDR2 SFDVKD. CDR3 length equals 14 residues. DNA of the CDR3: TGTGCCACCCCCCGGGGACCCCTAGGAGATACGCAGTATTTT. Amino acid sequence: CATPRGPLGDTQYF.

The chain links TRBV12-3 or TRBV12-4 to TRBJ1-5; no reliable D call. This CDR3 spans 14 amino acids. The V end lost 5 bases, the J end lost 0 bases, and 8 bases lay between the germline ends. The CDR3 region is CASSRDDSNQPQHF. DNA for the CDR3: TGTGCCAGCAGTCGAGATGATAGCAATCAGCCCCAGCATTTT.

This clonotype was seen repeatedly, ten times or more. The V and J genes are TRBV5-1 and TRBJ1-6; D is undetermined. V was shortened by 4 bases and J by 8 bases, with 13 bases between the two germline ends. Looked up from germline, CDR1 is SGHRS and CDR2 is YFSETQ. The CDR3 is 14 residues long. The CDR3 loop reads CASSVGVSDSPLHF. The CDR3 bases are TGCGCCAGCAGCGTGGGAGTTTCCGATTCACCCCTCCACTTT.

This clonotype showed up just a few times. The rearrangement links TRBV20-1 to TRBJ2-7; TRBD2 agrees at 14 bases. The CDR3 sequence is 14 residues long. The V gene's germline CDR1 is DFQATT and CDR2 SNEGSKA (reference sequence). The V gene end was trimmed by 6 bases and the J gene end by 2 bases; junction bases not matched to a gene: 3. The CDR3, as DNA: TGCAGTGCCTCGACTAGCGGGAGGGCCTACGAGCAGTACTTC. Translated, it gives CSASTSGRAYEQYF.

V and J are TRBV4-1 and TRBJ2-1; D call uncertain. This CDR3 is 14 amino acids long. Trimming cost V 1 base and J 8 bases, with 12 bases left between them. Germline V gene sequence: CDR1 MGHRA, CDR2 YSYEKL. DNA of the CDR3: TGCGCCAGCAGCCAAGTCGTGCTGTACGATGAGCAGTTCTTC. Translation: CASSQVVLYDEQFF.

This clonotype was recorded many times. The chain combines TRBV2 with TRBJ1-2; D unclear. Trimming left V 3 bases short and J 4 bases short, with 18 bases between. Germline values: CDR1 SNHLY, CDR2 FYNNEI. CDR3 length equals 16 residues. The CDR3 DNA is TGTGCCAGCAGTGATTGGAAGGCCAACTTACTCTATGGCTACACCTTC. The encoded protein is CASSDWKANLLYGYTF.

The V gene is TRBV4-1, the J gene TRBJ2-4; D possibly matches TRBD1 or TRBD2 (5 bases each). Trimming took off 5 bases at V and 1 base at J, with 15 bases between the two ends. CDR3 size: 16 residues. Germline CDR1 reads MGHRA; CDR2 reads YSYEKL. The CDR3 sequence: CASSSFVGVAKNIQYF. The CDR3 DNA sequence: TGCGCCAGCAGCTCCTTTGTGGGGGTGGCCAAAAACATTCAGTACTTC.

There are a few counts of this clonotype. V usage is TRBV25-1 and J usage is TRBJ1-6; D gene uncertain. The ends were cut back, 1 base at V and 8 bases at J, with 12 bases in the middle. Germline loops: CDR1 MGHDK, CDR2 SYGVNS. This CDR3 region has 15 residues. This chain's CDR3 is CASSEWASRDSPLHF. CDR3 DNA: TGTGCCAGCAGTGAATGGGCCTCGAGGGATTCACCCCTCCACTTT.